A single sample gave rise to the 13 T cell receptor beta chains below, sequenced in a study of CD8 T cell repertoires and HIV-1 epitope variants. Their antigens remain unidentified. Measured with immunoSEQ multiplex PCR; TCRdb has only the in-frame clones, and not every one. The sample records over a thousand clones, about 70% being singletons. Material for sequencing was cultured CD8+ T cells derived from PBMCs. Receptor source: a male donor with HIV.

The CDR3 coding sequence is TGTGCCAGCTCACCAATCGGACAGTCGGCTAACTATGGCTACACCTTC. Translated: CASSPIGQSANYGYTF. This chain joins TRBV18 and TRBJ1-2; a possible D gene is TRBD1 (6 bases). This CDR3 region has 16 residues. Trimming removed 2 bases from V and 0 bases from J, with 13 bases in between. Per the germline V gene, CDR1 is KGHSH and CDR2 is LQKENI.

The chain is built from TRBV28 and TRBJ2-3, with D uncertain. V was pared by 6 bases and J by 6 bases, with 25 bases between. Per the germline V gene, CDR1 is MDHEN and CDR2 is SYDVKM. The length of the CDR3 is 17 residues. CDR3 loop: CASRPAVSYSNQDTQYF. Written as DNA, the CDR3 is TGTGCCAGCAGGCCCGCCGTTTCGTACAGCAACCAGGATACGCAGTATTTT.

For the CDR3, the DNA is TGTGCCAGCAGTGAAAACCGACTGGGCTACACCTTC. Its translation: CASSENRLGYTF. The chain joins TRBV2 to TRBJ1-2; D unclear. Germline-derived CDR1 and CDR2 are SNHLY and FYNNEI. The germline V and J ends were trimmed by 2 bases and 8 bases, with 9 bases remaining between them. The CDR3 extends over 12 amino acids. Full variable domain (missing parts from reference TRBV2 and TRBJ1-2): EPEVTQTPSHQVTQMGQEVILRCVPISNHLYFYWYRQILGQKVEFLVSFYNNEISEKSEIFDDQFSVERPDGSNFTLKIRSTKLEDSAMYFCASSENRLGYTFGSGTRLTVV.

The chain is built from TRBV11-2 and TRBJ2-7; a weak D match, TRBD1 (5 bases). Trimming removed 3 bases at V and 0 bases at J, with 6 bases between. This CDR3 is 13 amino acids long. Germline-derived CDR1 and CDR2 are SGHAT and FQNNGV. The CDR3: CASSFDSSYEQYF. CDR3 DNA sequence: TGTGCCAGCAGCTTCGACAGCTCCTACGAGCAGTACTTC.

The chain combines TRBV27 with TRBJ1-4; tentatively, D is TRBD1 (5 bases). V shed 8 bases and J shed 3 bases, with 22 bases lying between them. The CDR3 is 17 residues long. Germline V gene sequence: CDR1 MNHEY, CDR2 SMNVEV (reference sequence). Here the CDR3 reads CASAFRGLGRANEKLFF. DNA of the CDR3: TGTGCCAGCGCCTTTAGAGGGTTGGGACGGGCTAATGAAAAACTGTTTTTT.

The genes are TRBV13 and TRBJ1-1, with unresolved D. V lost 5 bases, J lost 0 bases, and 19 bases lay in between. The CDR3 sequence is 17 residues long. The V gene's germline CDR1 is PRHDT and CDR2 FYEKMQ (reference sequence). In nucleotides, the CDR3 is TGTGCCAGCAGCCAAACCGGAGGGTCTGGCATGAACACTGAAGCTTTCTTT. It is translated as CASSQTGGSGMNTEAFF.

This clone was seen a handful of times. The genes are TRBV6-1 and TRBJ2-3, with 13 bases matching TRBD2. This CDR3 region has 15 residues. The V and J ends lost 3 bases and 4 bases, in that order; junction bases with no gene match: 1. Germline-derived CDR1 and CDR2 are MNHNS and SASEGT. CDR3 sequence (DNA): TGTGCCAGCAGTGAGACTAGCGGGAGGCCAGATACGCAGTATTTT. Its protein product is CASSETSGRPDTQYF.

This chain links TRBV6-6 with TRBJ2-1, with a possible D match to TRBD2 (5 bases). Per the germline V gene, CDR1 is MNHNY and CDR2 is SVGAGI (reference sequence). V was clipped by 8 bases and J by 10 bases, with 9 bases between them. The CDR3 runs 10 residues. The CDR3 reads CASGPGEQFF. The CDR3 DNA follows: TGTGCCAGCGGACCGGGGGAGCAGTTCTTC.

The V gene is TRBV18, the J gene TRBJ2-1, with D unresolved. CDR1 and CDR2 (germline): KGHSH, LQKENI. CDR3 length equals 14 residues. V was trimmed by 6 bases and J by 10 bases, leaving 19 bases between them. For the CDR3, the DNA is TGTGCCAGCTCCCTCGGACGTGAGGATGGAGAGCAGTTCTTC. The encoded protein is CASSLGREDGEQFF.

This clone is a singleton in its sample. The CDR3 region has the DNA TGTGCCAGCAGCGAGGGGGGTGACAAAGCAGAAAAACTGTTTTTT. Its protein is CASSEGGDKAEKLFF. The rearrangement links TRBV9 to TRBJ1-4, with D perhaps matching TRBD1 (6 bases). Germline V gives CDR1 SGDLS, CDR2 YYNGEE. This CDR3 region has 15 residues. The V and J ends lost 3 bases and 8 bases respectively, with 17 bases between them.

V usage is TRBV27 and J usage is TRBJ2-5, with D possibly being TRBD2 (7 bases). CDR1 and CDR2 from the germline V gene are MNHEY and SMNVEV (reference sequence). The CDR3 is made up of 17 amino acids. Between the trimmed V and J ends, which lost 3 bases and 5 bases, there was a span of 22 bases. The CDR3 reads CASSFVGGAWIAETQYF. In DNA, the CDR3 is TGTGCCAGCAGTTTTGTAGGGGGGGCGTGGATAGCGGAGACCCAGTACTTC.

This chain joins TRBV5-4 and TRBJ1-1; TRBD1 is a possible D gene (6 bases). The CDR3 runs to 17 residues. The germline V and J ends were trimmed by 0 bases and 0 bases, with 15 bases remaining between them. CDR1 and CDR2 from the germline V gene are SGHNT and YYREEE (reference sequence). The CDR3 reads CASSLGGGRGLNTEAFF. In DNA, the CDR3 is TGTGCCAGCAGCTTGGGCGGGGGCCGGGGTTTGAACACTGAAGCTTTCTTT.

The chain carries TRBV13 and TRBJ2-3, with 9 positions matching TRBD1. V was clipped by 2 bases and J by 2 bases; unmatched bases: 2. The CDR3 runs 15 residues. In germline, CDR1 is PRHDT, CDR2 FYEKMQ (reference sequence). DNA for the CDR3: TGTGCCAGCAGCTTAAGGGACAGGGCCACAGATACGCAGTATTTT. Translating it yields CASSLRDRATDTQYF.